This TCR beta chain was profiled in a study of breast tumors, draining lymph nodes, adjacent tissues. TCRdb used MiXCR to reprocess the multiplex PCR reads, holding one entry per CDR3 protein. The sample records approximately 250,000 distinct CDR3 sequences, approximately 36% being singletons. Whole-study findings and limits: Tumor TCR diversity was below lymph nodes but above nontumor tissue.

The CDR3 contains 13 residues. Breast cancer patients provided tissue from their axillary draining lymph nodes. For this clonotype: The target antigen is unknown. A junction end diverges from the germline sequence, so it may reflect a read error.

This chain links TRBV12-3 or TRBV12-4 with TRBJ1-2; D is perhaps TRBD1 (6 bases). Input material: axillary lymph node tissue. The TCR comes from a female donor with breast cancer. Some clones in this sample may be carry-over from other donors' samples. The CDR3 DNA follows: TGTGCCAGCAGCAAGAAGATAGGGGGAGCTACGTCCTTC. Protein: CASSKKIGGATSF.